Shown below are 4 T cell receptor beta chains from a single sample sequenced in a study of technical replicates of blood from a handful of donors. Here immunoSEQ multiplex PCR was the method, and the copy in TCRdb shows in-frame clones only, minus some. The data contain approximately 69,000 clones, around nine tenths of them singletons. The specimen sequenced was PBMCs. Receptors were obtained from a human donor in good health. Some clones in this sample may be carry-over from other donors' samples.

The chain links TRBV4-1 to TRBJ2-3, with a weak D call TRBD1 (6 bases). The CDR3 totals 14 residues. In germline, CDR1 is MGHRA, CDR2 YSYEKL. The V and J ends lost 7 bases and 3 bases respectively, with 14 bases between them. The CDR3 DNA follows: TGCGCCAGCACCGGGGACATCGGGACAGATACGCAGTATTTT. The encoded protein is CASTGDIGTDTQYF.

The CDR3 protein is CASSLYASGGDEQFF. Here the CDR3 DNA reads TGTGCCAGCAGCTTGTACGCTAGCGGGGGGGATGAGCAGTTCTTC. The chain links TRBV5-6 to TRBJ2-1, with 12 bases fitting TRBD2. The length of the CDR3 is 15 residues. V shed 1 base and J 8 bases; nucleotides not matched to a gene: 4. Germline V lookup: CDR1 SGHDT, CDR2 YYEEEE. Variable domain in full (rest from reference TRBV5-6 and TRBJ2-1): DAGVTQSPTHLIKTRGQQVTLRCSPKSGHDTVSWYQQALGQGPQFIFQYYEEEERQRGNFPDRFSGHQFPNYSSELNVNALLLGDSALYLCASSLYASGGDEQFFGPGTRLTVL.

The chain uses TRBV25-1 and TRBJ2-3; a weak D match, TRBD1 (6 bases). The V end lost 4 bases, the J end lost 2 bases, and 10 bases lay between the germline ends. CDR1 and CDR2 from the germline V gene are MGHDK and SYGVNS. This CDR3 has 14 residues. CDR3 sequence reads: CASSVGQITDTQYF. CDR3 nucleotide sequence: TGTGCCAGCAGTGTCGGACAGATCACAGATACGCAGTATTTT. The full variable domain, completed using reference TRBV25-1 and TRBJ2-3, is EADIYQTPRYLVIGTGKKITLECSQTMGHDKMYWYQQDPGMELHLIHYSYGVNSTEKGDLSSESTVSRIRTEHFPLTLESARPSHTSQYLCASSVGQITDTQYFGPGTRLTVL.

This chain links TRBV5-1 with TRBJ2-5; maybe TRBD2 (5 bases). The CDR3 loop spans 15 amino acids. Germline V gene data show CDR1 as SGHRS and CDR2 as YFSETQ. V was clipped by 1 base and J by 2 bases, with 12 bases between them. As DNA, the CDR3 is TGCGCCAGCAGCTTGATTGGTGGAGGACAAGAGACCCAGTACTTC. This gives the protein CASSLIGGGQETQYF.